A single sample gave rise to the 24 T cell receptor beta chains below, sequenced in a study of early T cells in non-severe SARS-CoV-2 infection (dated by TCRdb to the early 2020s). To prepare the library, 5' RACE was applied. The data were produced on a NextSeq 500. TCRdb applied fastp at Q25 and MiXCR to the public reads, then kept only in-frame beta chains. Rows matching on CDR3 protein sequence are summarized as one entry with the most common DNA and genes. This sample lists about 77,000 distinct CDR3 sequences; roughly 9.6% were detected once. The ten largest clonotypes hold roughly 5% of the sample. Sample: whole blood. The receptors were sampled from an adult who was a healthcare worker with PCR-confirmed SARS-CoV-2 infection or an uninfected control (not recorded which).

The chain combines TRBV10-3 with TRBJ1-1, with D maybe TRBD1 (5 bases). Germline values: CDR1 ENHRY, CDR2 SYGVKD. The CDR3 contains 13 residues. The ends were cut back, 0 bases at V and 6 bases at J, with 8 bases in the middle. This chain's CDR3 is CAISESLGAEAFF. The CDR3 DNA follows: TGTGCCATCAGTGAGTCGTTAGGGGCTGAAGCTTTCTTT.

This clonotype was seen repeatedly, ten times or more. This sequence joins TRBV20-1 and TRBJ1-1; the D is unclear. Germline CDR1 is DFQATT and CDR2 is SNEGSKA (reference sequence). Trimming took off 7 bases at V and 1 base at J, with 10 bases between the two ends. This CDR3 region has 12 residues. The chain's CDR3 is CSVAGQNTEAFF. The DNA for the CDR3 is TGCAGTGTAGCGGGTCAGAACACTGAAGCTTTCTTT.

This clonotype was recorded at least ten times. This chain links TRBV6-2 or TRBV6-3 with TRBJ2-3, with D unclear. V was shortened by 10 bases and J by 4 bases, with 15 bases between the two germline ends. CDR3 length equals 13 residues. Germline V lookup: CDR1 MNHEY, CDR2 SVGEGT. The CDR3: CATKESSPDTQYF. CDR3 nucleotide sequence: TGTGCCACCAAAGAATCGAGCCCAGATACGCAGTATTTT.

The sample holds many counts of this clonotype. This sequence joins TRBV6-5 and TRBJ2-3; D perhaps matches TRBD2 (7 bases). The V end lost 0 bases, the J end lost 2 bases, and 15 bases lay between the germline ends. The CDR3 loop spans 17 amino acids. Germline CDR1 MNHEY, CDR2 SVGAGI. The CDR3 DNA reads as TGTGCCAGCAGTTACTCGGCGGGGGCAGGGCCCACAGATACGCAGTATTTT. Its translation: CASSYSAGAGPTDTQYF.

A few counts support this clonotype. CDR3 DNA: TGTGCCAGCAGTTTGGGGGGCCCGCGAAACGAGCAGTACTTC. Translating gives CASSLGGPRNEQYF. The gene calls are TRBV27 and TRBJ2-7; D may be TRBD1 or TRBD2 (6 bases each). The CDR3 length is 14 residues. The V and J ends lost 3 bases and 5 bases respectively, with 14 bases between them. Per germline, CDR1 MNHEY and CDR2 SMNVEV (reference sequence).

J is TRBJ2-1 and V is TRBV7-2, with 8 bases fitting TRBD1. V shed 7 bases, J shed 6 bases, and the junction held 8 bases outside the gene matches. The germline gives CDR1 SGHTA, CDR2 FQGNSA. The length of the CDR3 is 14 residues. The CDR3, as DNA: TGTGCCAGCACCCTGACAGGGGTCATCAATGAGCAGTTCTTC. This sequence encodes CASTLTGVINEQFF.

This clonotype was recorded many times. The V gene is TRBV13, the J gene TRBJ1-3; no clear D. CDR1 and CDR2 from the germline V gene are PRHDT and FYEKMQ (reference sequence). CDR3 length: 15 amino acids. V lost 2 bases to trimming and J lost 0 bases, with 8 bases between them. CDR3 region: CASSLMASSGNTIYF. CDR3 DNA: TGTGCCAGCAGCTTAATGGCGAGCTCTGGAAACACCATATATTTT. The full variable domain, its missing parts supplied by reference TRBV13 and TRBJ1-3, is AAGVIQSPRHLIKEKRETATLKCYPIPRHDTVYWYQQGPGQDPQFLISFYEKMQSDKGSIPDRFSAQQFSDYHSELNMSSLELGDSALYFCASSLMASSGNTIYFGEGSWLTVV.

This clonotype has at least ten counts. The rearrangement uses TRBV12-3 or TRBV12-4 and TRBJ1-2; 8 bases agree with TRBD1. V trimming: 6 bases; J trimming: 8 bases; junction bases outside the gene matches: 8. The CDR3 is 13 residues long. DNA of the CDR3: TGTGCCAGCAGACAGACACAGGGGGGCGGCTACACCTTC. Amino acid sequence: CASRQTQGGGYTF.

The gene calls are TRBV5-1 and TRBJ1-1; the D gene is possibly TRBD1 (6 bases). Trimming took 0 bases from V and 4 from J, leaving 10 bases between them. CDR1 and CDR2 (germline): SGHRS, YFSETQ. The CDR3 length is 14 residues. The CDR3 loop is CASSLEGGVTEAFF. CDR3 in DNA: TGCGCCAGCAGCTTGGAAGGGGGAGTCACTGAAGCTTTCTTT.

The chain links TRBV12-3 or TRBV12-4 to TRBJ2-2, with 7 bases aligning to TRBD1. The CDR3 loop spans 14 amino acids. V trimming: 6 bases; J trimming: 4 bases; junction bases outside the gene matches: 5. CDR3 DNA: TGTGCCAGCAGATGGACAGGAATCACCGGGGAGCTGTTTTTT. Encoded protein: CASRWTGITGELFF.

Only a few counts were recorded for this clonotype. V usage is TRBV27 and J usage is TRBJ1-5; D is unresolved. The CDR3 is 13 amino acids. The V and J ends lost 8 bases and 5 bases respectively, with 13 bases between them. CDR1 is MNHEY, CDR2 SMNVEV, per germline (reference sequence). The CDR3 sequence is CASSPEWDQPQHF. In DNA, the CDR3 is TGTGCCAGCTCCCCCGAATGGGATCAGCCCCAGCATTTT.

In this sample, this clonotype turned up a few times. V gene TRBV28 combines with J gene TRBJ2-7; D is uncertain. The CDR3 has 12 residues. V lost 4 bases, J lost 2 bases, and 6 bases lay in between. Germline V gives CDR1 MDHEN, CDR2 SYDVKM. CDR3 sequence reads: CASSYQAYEQYF. The DNA of the CDR3 is TGTGCCAGCAGTTATCAGGCCTACGAGCAGTACTTC. Combining the CDR3 with reference TRBV28 and TRBJ2-7 gives the whole variable domain DVKVTQSSRYLVKRTGEKVFLECVQDMDHENMFWYRQDPGLGLRLIYFSYDVKMKEKGDIPEGYSVSREKKERFSLILESASTNQTSMYLCASSYQAYEQYFGPGTRLTVT.

The table lists this clonotype with many counts. The chain carries TRBV2 and TRBJ2-5, with no clear D. Germline V gene sequence: CDR1 SNHLY, CDR2 FYNNEI. The V and J ends lost 2 bases and 3 bases respectively, with 10 bases between them. This CDR3 contains 14 residues. The CDR3 is CASSESLTEETQYF. Here the CDR3 DNA reads TGTGCCAGCAGTGAATCTTTAACGGAAGAGACCCAGTACTTC.

The CDR3 protein is CASSTGTFRVEQYF. The CDR3 region has the DNA TGCGCCAGCAGCACCGGGACCTTTCGGGTCGAGCAGTACTTC. This chain links TRBV5-1 with TRBJ2-7; TRBD1 or TRBD2 may be the D gene (5 bases each). Germline V gene sequence: CDR1 SGHRS, CDR2 YFSETQ. The V end lost 4 bases, the J end lost 6 bases, and 17 bases lay between the germline ends. The CDR3 has 14 amino acids. Full variable domain (missing parts from reference TRBV5-1 and TRBJ2-7): KAGVTQTPRYLIKTRGQQVTLSCSPISGHRSVSWYQQTPGQGLQFLFEYFSETQRNKGNFPGRFSGRQFSNSRSEMNVSTLELGDSALYLCASSTGTFRVEQYFGPGTRLTVT.

This clonotype has a count of ten or more. The rearrangement joins TRBV7-9 to TRBJ2-1; the D is unclear. CDR1 SEHNR and CDR2 FQNEAQ come from the germline V gene (reference sequence). The V gene lost 8 bases and the J gene lost 10 bases, with 12 bases spanning the gap. The CDR3 sequence is 11 residues long. The CDR3 DNA sequence: TGTGCCAGCCGTGGGCGGAGAGAGCAGTTCTTC. Its translation is CASRGRREQFF.

In its sample, this clonotype was seen many times. V is TRBV27 and J is TRBJ1-5, with 7 bases lining up with TRBD1. This CDR3 region has 16 residues. Germline V lookup: CDR1 MNHEY, CDR2 SMNVEV (reference sequence). The V and J ends lost 3 bases and 1 base, in that order; junction bases with no gene match: 6. CDR3 loop: CASSFRGDSSNQPQHF. The CDR3 DNA reads TGTGCCAGCAGTTTTAGAGGGGACAGCAGCAATCAGCCCCAGCATTTT.

This clonotype was observed at least ten times. The gene calls are TRBV7-8 and TRBJ2-7; unclear D gene. V was pared by 5 bases and J by 0 bases, with 14 bases between. The length of the CDR3 is 15 residues. Germline V CDR1 and CDR2: SGHVS, FQNEAQ. In nucleotides, the CDR3 is TGTGCCAGCAGCCCCGGTGCCTACTACTCCTACGAGCAGTACTTC. Its translation: CASSPGAYYSYEQYF.

This clonotype was observed a handful of times. The V gene is TRBV5-1, the J gene TRBJ1-5; D perhaps matches TRBD1 (5 bases). Per the germline V gene, CDR1 is SGHRS and CDR2 is YFSETQ. Deletions cut 2 bases from V and 6 bases from J, with 12 bases between. The length of the CDR3 is 14 residues. The DNA of the CDR3 is TGCGCCAGCAGCTTTGGAGGGGACGGTCAGCCCCAGCATTTT. Translation: CASSFGGDGQPQHF.

V is TRBV6-1 and J is TRBJ2-3, with 11 bases aligning to TRBD2. The CDR3 is made up of 15 amino acids. Germline V gene sequence: CDR1 MNHNS, CDR2 SASEGT. V dropped 4 bases and J dropped 4; count of bases not matched to a gene: 4. CDR3 DNA: TGTGCCAGCAGTGCGCTAGCGGGAGGTCCAGATACGCAGTATTTT. Encoded protein: CASSALAGGPDTQYF.

The V call is TRBV7-9, the J call TRBJ2-7, with D tentatively TRBD1 or TRBD2 (5 bases each). Per germline, CDR1 SEHNR and CDR2 FQNEAQ (reference sequence). With 4 bases removed from V and 0 bases from J, the gap between germline ends came to 13 bases. The CDR3 sequence is 15 residues long. CDR3 residues: CASSWGTRSSYEQYF. CDR3 nucleotides: TGTGCCAGCAGCTGGGGGACCAGGAGCTCCTACGAGCAGTACTTC.

The V gene is TRBV3-1, the J gene TRBJ2-7; D is unresolved. Germline CDR1 is LGHDT and CDR2 is YNNKEL (reference sequence). Trimming removed 4 bases at V and 2 bases at J, with 3 bases between. There are 11 residues in the CDR3. CDR3: CASSRAYEQYF. CDR3 nucleotides: TGTGCCAGCAGCCGCGCCTACGAGCAGTACTTC.

This clonotype was seen a handful of times. V usage is TRBV4-1 and J usage is TRBJ2-1; 8 positions match TRBD1. The germline gives CDR1 MGHRA, CDR2 YSYEKL. The V and J ends lost 3 bases and 7 bases, in that order; junction bases with no gene match: 17. The CDR3 has 18 amino acids. The CDR3 bases are TGCGCCAGCAGCCACCCCCTCGGACGACAGGGGTCGCTAAATGAGCAGTTCTTC. As protein: CASSHPLGRQGSLNEQFF.

This clonotype has a count of ten or more. The J gene is TRBJ2-1, the V gene TRBV27; tentatively, D is TRBD2 (6 bases). CDR3 length: 14 amino acids. V dropped 2 bases and J dropped 2 bases, with 7 bases sitting between them. Per germline, CDR1 MNHEY and CDR2 SMNVEV (reference sequence). This chain's CDR3 is CASSLGEAYNEQFF. CDR3 DNA: TGTGCCAGCAGTTTAGGGGAGGCCTACAATGAGCAGTTCTTC.

This clonotype occurred many times. The rearrangement joins TRBV7-6 to TRBJ2-1; no clear D. Per the germline V gene, CDR1 is SGHVS and CDR2 is FNYEAQ. The CDR3 consists of 14 residues. V lost 1 base to trimming and J lost 7 bases, with 11 bases between them. The CDR3 region has the DNA TGTGCCAGCAGCTTAGTAAGTGGAACAAATGAGCAGTTCTTC. It encodes CASSLVSGTNEQFF.